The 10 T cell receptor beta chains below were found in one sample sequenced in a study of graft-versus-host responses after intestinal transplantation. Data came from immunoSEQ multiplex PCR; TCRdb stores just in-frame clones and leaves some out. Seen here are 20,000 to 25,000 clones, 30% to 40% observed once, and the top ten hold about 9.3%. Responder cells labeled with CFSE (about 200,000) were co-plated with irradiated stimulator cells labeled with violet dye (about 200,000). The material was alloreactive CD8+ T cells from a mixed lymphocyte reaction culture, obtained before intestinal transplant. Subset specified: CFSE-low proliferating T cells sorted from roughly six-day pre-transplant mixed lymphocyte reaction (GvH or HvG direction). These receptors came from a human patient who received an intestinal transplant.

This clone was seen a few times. The DNA of the CDR3 is TGTGGTACCTCCTACAATGAGCAGTTCTTC. The encoded protein is CGTSYNEQFF. This rearrangement joins TRBV28 to TRBJ2-1; D not resolved. CDR3 length equals 10 residues. Looked up from germline, CDR1 is MDHEN and CDR2 is SYDVKM.

The CDR3 bases are TGTGCCACCGCGGGTATGGGGACTGAAGCTTTCTTT. Protein sequence: CATAGMGTEAFF. The rearrangement uses TRBV2 and TRBJ1-1; D not resolved. The CDR3 has 12 residues. From germline, CDR1 is SNHLY and CDR2 FYNNEI. Trimming cost V 10 bases and J 5 bases, with 14 bases left between them.

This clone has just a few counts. CDR3 in DNA: TGTGCCAGTTCCCGGGGCTCCTACAATGAGCAGTTCTTC. Its protein is CASSRGSYNEQFF. The genes are TRBV6-6 and TRBJ2-1; the D gene is possibly TRBD2 (5 bases). The length of the CDR3 is 13 residues. V lost 9 bases and J lost 0, with 9 bases in between. Germline CDR1 and CDR2: MNHNY and SVGAGI (reference sequence).

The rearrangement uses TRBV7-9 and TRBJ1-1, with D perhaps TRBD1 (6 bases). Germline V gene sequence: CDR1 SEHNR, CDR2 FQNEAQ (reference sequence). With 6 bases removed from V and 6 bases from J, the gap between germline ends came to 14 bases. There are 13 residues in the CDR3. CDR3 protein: CASSLQGNPEAFF. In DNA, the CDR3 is TGTGCCAGCAGTCTACAGGGAAACCCTGAAGCTTTCTTT.

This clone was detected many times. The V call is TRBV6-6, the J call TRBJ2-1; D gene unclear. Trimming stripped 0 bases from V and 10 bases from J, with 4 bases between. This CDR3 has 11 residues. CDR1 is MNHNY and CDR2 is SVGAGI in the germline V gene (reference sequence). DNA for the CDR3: TGTGCCAGCAGTTACTCCCAGGAGCAGTTCTTC. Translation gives CASSYSQEQFF.

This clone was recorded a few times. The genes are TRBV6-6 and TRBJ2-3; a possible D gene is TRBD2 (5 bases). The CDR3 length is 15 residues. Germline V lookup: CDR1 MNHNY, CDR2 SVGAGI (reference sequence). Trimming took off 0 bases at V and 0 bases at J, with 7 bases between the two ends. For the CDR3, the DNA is TGTGCCAGCAGTTACTCCGGGATTAGCACAGATACGCAGTATTTT. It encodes CASSYSGISTDTQYF.

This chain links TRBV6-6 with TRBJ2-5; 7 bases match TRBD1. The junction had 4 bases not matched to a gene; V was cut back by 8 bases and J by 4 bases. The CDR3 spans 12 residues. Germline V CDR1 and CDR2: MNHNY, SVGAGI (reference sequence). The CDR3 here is CASRDSVETQYF. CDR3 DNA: TGTGCCAGCCGGGACAGTGTAGAGACCCAGTACTTC.

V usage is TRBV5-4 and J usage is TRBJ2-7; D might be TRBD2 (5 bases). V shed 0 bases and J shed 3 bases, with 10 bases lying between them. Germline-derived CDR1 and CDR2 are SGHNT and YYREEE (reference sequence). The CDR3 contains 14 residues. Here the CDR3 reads CASSLGSGFYEQYF. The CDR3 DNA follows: TGTGCCAGCAGCTTGGGAAGCGGATTCTACGAGCAGTACTTC.

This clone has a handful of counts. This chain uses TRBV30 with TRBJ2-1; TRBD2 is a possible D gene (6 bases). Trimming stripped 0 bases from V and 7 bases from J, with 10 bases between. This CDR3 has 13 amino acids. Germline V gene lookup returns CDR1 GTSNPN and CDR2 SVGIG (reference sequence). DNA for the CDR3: TGTGCCTGGAGTGTATTTGGAGGGAATGAGCAGTTCTTC. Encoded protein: CAWSVFGGNEQFF.

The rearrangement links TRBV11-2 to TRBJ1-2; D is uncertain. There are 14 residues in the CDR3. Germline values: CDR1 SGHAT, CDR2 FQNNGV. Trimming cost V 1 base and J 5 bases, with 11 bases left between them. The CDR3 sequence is CASSLVGGSYGYTF. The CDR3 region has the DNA TGTGCCAGCAGCTTAGTTGGCGGTTCGTATGGCTACACCTTC.